One TCR beta chain is described in this entry. The target of this receptor is not known. No qualities accompany the bases; no much larger clone lies one base away. This sample was included in a study of technical replicates of blood from a few donors (dated by TCRdb to the late 2010s). The junction carries 16 bases between V and J, which are trimmed by 1 base and 9 bases respectively. From cysteine to phenylalanine, the CDR3 is 15 amino acids long. Only CDR3 DNA remains: 45 bases, in frame from the first base. From the germline V gene, CDR1 is SGHTA and CDR2 is FQGTGA. Libraries were constructed by the immunoSEQ multiplex PCR assay. TCRdb's version of the immuneACCESS table is confined to in-frame rearrangements and falls short of the full clone set. An unresolved V gene accounts for under half of the shortfall where checked; the remainder is of unknown origin. Across this sample there are 65,000 to 95,000 clones, with about 97% seen only once. Approximately 0.2% of the sample is taken by the ten largest.

Sequenced: T cells isolated from PBMCs. The chain uses TRBV7-3 and TRBJ2-1; no D gene is confidently identified. The clonotype comes from a human donor in good health. The nucleotide sequence is TGTGCCAGCAGCTTAAGGGTGACTCCCTACGGTGAGCAGTTCTTC. Its translation reads: CASSLRVTPYGEQFF.